This T cell receptor beta chain was identified in a study of beta chain features in type 1 diabetes. General study findings and limits: When Type 1 diabetes patients were examined, their TCRB CDR3s proved moderately but significantly shorter in all four CD4+ subsets.

The CDR3 spans 15 residues. In germline, CDR1 is SQVTM, CDR2 ANQGSEA. Trimming took 6 bases from V and 4 from J; bases not matched to a gene: 9. About this clone: Its antigen is unidentified.

Since all of the isolated RNA was reverse transcribed, expressed TCRB transcripts were what got sequenced. The repertoire was sequenced with immunoSEQ multiplex PCR; TCRdb's copy has only in-frame clones and lacks some. The sample contains 53,000 or so clones, about three fifths of which appear only once. The sequence derives from a woman aged 25-40 years with type 1 diabetes. Input material: stem cell memory CD4+ T cells from blood. V is TRBV29-1 and J is TRBJ2-6, with TRBD1 matching over 7 bases. The CDR3: CSVIKQGSGANVLTF. CDR3 bases: TGCAGCGTCATAAAACAGGGGTCGGGGGCCAACGTCCTGACTTTC.